This T cell receptor beta chain was documented in a study of cytomegalovirus exposure and HLA in healthy donors. The PCR used 60 Vbeta and 13 Jbeta primers. Clones were read by immunoSEQ multiplex PCR, and TCRdb kept only the in-frame ones, dropping some. The sample records around 110,000 clones, approximately 76% being singletons. The CDR3 is 15 amino acids. V was shortened by 0 bases and J by 5 bases, with 12 bases between the two germline ends. Germline V gene lookup returns CDR1 SGDLS and CDR2 YYNGEE. The chain carries TRBV9 and TRBJ2-1, with no clear D. Sequences were obtained from PBMCs. The source of this sequence is a man between 18 and 29 years old in good health and CMV-seronegative. In DNA form, the CDR3 reads TGTGCCAGCAGCGTAGCTTATACAGCCAACAATGAGCAGTTCTTC. Encoded protein: CASSVAYTANNEQFF.